The entry that follows covers one TCR beta chain sequence. Its target is unknown. The data were taken from a study of cytomegalovirus exposure and HLA in healthy donors. The CDR3 covers 13 residues. From germline, CDR1 is MNHEY and CDR2 SMNVEV (reference sequence). Trimming took off 2 bases at V and 8 bases at J, with 10 bases between the two ends. General study results and limits: The authors assumed roughly uniform sequencing depth across donors for presence/absence analyses.

Primers: 60 Vbeta forward and 13 Jbeta reverse. TCRdb's table, derived via immunoSEQ multiplex PCR, lists solely in-frame clones and lacks some. The sample shows more than 85,000 clones, 80% to 90% of them seen only once. This chain uses TRBV27 with TRBJ1-5; D not resolved. Sequenced material: PBMCs. This receptor was identified in a woman younger than 30 in good health and CMV-seronegative. CDR3 nucleotides: TGTGCCAGCAGTTTAACGGGTCTCAAGCCCCAGCATTTT. Residues: CASSLTGLKPQHF.